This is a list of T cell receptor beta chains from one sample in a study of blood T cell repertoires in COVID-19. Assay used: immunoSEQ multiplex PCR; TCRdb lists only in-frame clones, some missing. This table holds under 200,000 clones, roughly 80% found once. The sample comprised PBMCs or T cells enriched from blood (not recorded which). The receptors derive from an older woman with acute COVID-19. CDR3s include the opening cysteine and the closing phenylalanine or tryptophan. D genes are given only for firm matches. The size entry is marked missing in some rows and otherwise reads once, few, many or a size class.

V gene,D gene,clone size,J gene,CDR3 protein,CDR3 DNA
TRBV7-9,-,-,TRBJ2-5,CASSPRQKETQYF,TGTGCCAGCAGCCCCCGACAGAAAGAGACCCAGTACTTC
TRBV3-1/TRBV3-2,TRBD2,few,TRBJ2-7,CASSQGVGLASEQYF,TGTGCCAGCAGCCAGGGAGTGGGACTAGCTTCCGAGCAGTACTTC
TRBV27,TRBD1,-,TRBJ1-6,CASTPTGANSPLHF,TGTGCCAGCACCCCGACAGGGGCGAATTCACCCCTCCACTTT
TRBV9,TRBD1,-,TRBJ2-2,CASSGLGGQGTNTGELFF,TGTGCCAGCAGCGGCCTGGGGGGACAGGGGACGAACACCGGGGAGCTGTTTTTT
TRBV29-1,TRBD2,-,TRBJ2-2,CSVVGGPTGELFF,TGCAGCGTTGTGGGAGGGCCTACCGGGGAGCTGTTTTTT
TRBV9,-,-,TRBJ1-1,CASSVDSGDEAFF,TGTGCCAGCAGCGTAGACTCAGGGGATGAAGCTTTCTTT
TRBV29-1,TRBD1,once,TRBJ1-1,CSAGQGGAFF,TGCAGCGCGGGACAGGGTGGTGCTTTCTTT
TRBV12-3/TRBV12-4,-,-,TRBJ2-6,CASSSSGANVLTF,TGTGCCAGCAGCTCCTCTGGGGCCAACGTCCTGACTTTC
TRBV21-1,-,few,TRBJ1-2,CASSGQTGVFYGYTF,TGTGCCAGCAGCGGTCAAACAGGGGTTTTCTATGGCTACACCTTC
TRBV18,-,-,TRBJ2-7,CASSRGGALYEQYF,TGTGCCAGCTCTCGAGGGGGGGCCCTCTACGAGCAGTACTTC
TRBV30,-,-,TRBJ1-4,CAWKGGAKENEKLFF,TGTGCCTGGAAAGGGGGGGCAAAAGAGAATGAAAAACTGTTTTTT
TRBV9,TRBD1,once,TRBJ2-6,CASSRTGGSSGANVLTF,TGTGCCAGCAGTAGGACAGGGGGCTCATCTGGGGCCAACGTCCTGACTTTC
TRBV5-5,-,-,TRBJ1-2,CASSPDGNYGYTF,TGTGCCAGCAGCCCCGACGGGAACTATGGCTACACCTTC
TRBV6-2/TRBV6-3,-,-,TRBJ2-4,CASSLDRLAKNIQYF,TGTGCCAGCAGCCTTGACAGATTAGCCAAAAACATTCAGTACTTC
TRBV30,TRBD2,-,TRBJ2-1,CAWRIGLGEQFF,TGTGCCTGGAGAATAGGACTAGGAGAGCAGTTCTTC
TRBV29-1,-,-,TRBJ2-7,CSVEGQGYEQYF,TGCAGCGTTGAAGGGCAGGGCTACGAGCAGTACTTC
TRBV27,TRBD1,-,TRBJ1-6,CASSNYRGLAPLHF,TGTGCCAGCAGTAACTACAGGGGGCTCGCACCCCTCCACTTT
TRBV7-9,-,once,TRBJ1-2,CASSLAAADYGYTF,TGTGCCAGCAGCTTAGCGGCGGCGGACTATGGCTACACCTTC
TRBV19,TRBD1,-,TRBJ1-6,CASSTGQGLLNSPLHF,TGTGCCAGTAGTACGGGACAGGGTCTCCTTAATTCACCCCTCCACTTT
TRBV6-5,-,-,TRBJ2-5,CASSYSSDPTGKTQYF,TGTGCCAGCAGTTACTCGAGTGACCCCACGGGGAAGACCCAGTACTTC
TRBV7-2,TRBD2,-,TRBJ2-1,CASSRYIGGGEQFF,TGTGCCAGCAGTCGATATATCGGGGGGGGCGAGCAGTTCTTC
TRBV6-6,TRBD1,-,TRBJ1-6,CASSRRTGLHKGGSPLHF,TGTGCCAGCAGTCGTCGGACAGGGCTACACAAAGGGGGGTCACCCCTCCACTTT
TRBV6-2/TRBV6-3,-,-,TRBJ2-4,CASSYGLAKNIQYF,TGTGCCAGCAGTTACGGGCTAGCCAAAAACATTCAGTACTTC
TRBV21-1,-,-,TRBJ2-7,CASSKEQRESSYEQYF,TGTGCCAGCAGCAAAGAGCAGCGGGAGAGCTCCTACGAGCAGTACTTC
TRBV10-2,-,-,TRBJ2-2,CASSPIQAPTGELFF,TGCGCCAGCAGCCCAATACAGGCCCCAACCGGGGAGCTGTTTTTT
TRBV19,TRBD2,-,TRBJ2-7,CASSIWRSGSTEQYF,TGTGCCAGTAGTATATGGCGTAGCGGGAGTACCGAGCAGTACTTC
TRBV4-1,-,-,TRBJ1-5,CASSPQVASSNQPQHF,TGCGCCAGCAGCCCACAAGTGGCCTCTAGCAATCAGCCCCAGCATTTT
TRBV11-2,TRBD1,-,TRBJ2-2,CASQPGTGGRLFF,TGTGCCAGCCAGCCCGGGACAGGGGGTAGGCTGTTTTTT
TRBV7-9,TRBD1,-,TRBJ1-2,CASSSQGQGAQGYYGYTF,TGTGCCAGCAGCTCCCAGGGACAGGGGGCCCAGGGCTACTATGGCTACACCTTC
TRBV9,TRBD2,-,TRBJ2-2,CASSVIAGAGELFF,TGTGCCAGCAGCGTAATAGCGGGGGCCGGGGAGCTGTTTTTT
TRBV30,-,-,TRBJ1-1,CAWSVRRALNTEAFF,TGTGCCTGGAGTGTACGGCGGGCCCTGAACACTGAAGCTTTCTTT
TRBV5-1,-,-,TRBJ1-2,CASSSRTAYGYTF,TGCGCCAGCAGCTCCAGGACAGCTTATGGCTACACCTTC
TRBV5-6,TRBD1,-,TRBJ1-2,CASSPDRGLYGYTF,TGTGCCAGCAGCCCGGACAGGGGGCTGTATGGCTACACCTTC
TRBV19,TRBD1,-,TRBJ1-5,CASNIGTGGPQPQHF,TGTGCCAGTAATATTGGGACAGGGGGCCCTCAGCCCCAGCATTTT
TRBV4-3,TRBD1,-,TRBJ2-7,CASSQETGTGDYEQYF,TGCGCCAGCAGCCAAGAAACCGGGACAGGAGACTACGAGCAGTACTTC
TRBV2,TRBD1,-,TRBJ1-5,CASWTGKRQPQHF,TGTGCCAGCTGGACAGGGAAGCGGCAGCCCCAGCATTTT
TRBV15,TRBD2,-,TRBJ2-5,CATSRGGRGQETQYF,TGTGCCACCAGCAGAGGAGGGAGGGGCCAAGAGACCCAGTACTTC
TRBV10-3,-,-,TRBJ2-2,CANTFSVHGELFF,TGTGCCAACACTTTTAGCGTTCACGGGGAGCTGTTTTTT
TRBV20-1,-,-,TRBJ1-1,CKGGGCTEAFF,TGCAAAGGGGGGGGGTGCACTGAAGCTTTCTTT
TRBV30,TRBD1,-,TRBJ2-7,CAWSRGLENSEQYF,TGTGCCTGGAGCAGGGGGCTGGAAAATTCCGAGCAGTACTTC
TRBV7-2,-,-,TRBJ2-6,CASSLVSGANVLTF,TGTGCCAGCAGCTTAGTCTCCGGGGCCAACGTCCTGACTTTC
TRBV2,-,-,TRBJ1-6,CASGRGQNSPLHF,TGTGCCAGCGGCAGGGGCCAGAATTCACCCCTCCACTTT
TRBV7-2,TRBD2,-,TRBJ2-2,CASSFPWTSGRAGELFF,TGTGCCAGCAGCTTCCCTTGGACTAGCGGGAGAGCCGGGGAGCTGTTTTTT